Sequencing of this TCR beta chain was carried out in a study of T cell repertoires in cytomegalovirus infection (dated by TCRdb to 2018 to 2020). Broadly, across the study: The peptide stimulations were aimed at well-studied HLA-B-restricted epitopes as well as recently identified HLA-C-restricted CMV epitopes, whose presentation resists viral immunomodulation. The HLA type of each donor mattered for the analysis, because public TCR beta signatures pointed to carriage of CMV infection along with the matching HLA type. The investigation overall reported the following: In both this cohort and an independent roughly 350-donor cohort, the cumulative frequency of public TCR beta family members distinguished carriers of CMV infection plus the relevant HLA type. The ex vivo response was dominated by HLA-C-restricted CMV-specific TCR beta clonotypes, which also provided the single most frequent clonotype in two of eight donors.

Per the germline V gene, MDHEN is the CDR1 and SYDVKM is the CDR2. Relative to germline, V is 3 bases shorter and J is 6 bases shorter, with 17 bases between their ends. The CDR3 spans 15 residues, from the cysteine through the phenylalanine. The read is trimmed to its CDR3 DNA, 45 bases read in frame from base 1. This specimen's treatment or condition label, per the study, means: in vitro stimulation with specific CMV peptide epitopes to enrich CMV-specific T cells. Concerning this clonotype itself: Its specific antigen is unknown. No qualities accompany the bases; no much larger clone lies one base away.

The sequencing machine was an Illumina HiSeq 1500. Starting from the raw public reads, TCRdb applied fastp trimming at Q25, assembled clones with MiXCR and retained in-frame beta chains. Every CDR3 protein is listed once, alongside the most common genes and DNA of its rows. This sample comprises hundreds of thousands of distinct CDR3 sequences, about 39% of them detected only once. The ten biggest clones cover about 41% of the sample. The starting material was cultured PBMCs, obtained from culture after CMV antigen stimulation. The TCR was taken from a human donor in good health (CMV status not recorded). Some clones in this sample may be carry-over from other donors' samples. This sequence uses TRBV28 and TRBJ2-5, with the D gene tentatively TRBD1 or TRBD2, based on 6 matching bases in each. Here the CDR3 is given as CASSFKGDWAKTQYF. The sequenced DNA is TGTGCCAGCAGTTTTAAGGGGGACTGGGCGAAGACCCAGTACTTC.